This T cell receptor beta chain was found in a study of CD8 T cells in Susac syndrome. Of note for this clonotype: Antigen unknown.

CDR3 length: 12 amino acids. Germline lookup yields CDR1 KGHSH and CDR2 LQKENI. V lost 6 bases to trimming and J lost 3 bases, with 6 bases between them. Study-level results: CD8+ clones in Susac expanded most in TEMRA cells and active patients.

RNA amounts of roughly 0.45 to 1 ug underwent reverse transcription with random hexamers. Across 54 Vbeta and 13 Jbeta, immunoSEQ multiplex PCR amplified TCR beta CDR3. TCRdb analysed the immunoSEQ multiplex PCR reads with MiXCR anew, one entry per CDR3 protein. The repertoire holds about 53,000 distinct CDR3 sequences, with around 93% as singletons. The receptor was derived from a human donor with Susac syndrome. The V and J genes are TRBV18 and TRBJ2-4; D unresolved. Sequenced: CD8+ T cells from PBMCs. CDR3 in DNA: TGTGCCAGCTCGGATGACAAAAACATTCAGTACTTC. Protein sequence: CASSDDKNIQYF. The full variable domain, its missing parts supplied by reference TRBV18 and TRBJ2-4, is NAGVMQNPRHLVRRRGQEARLRCSPMKGHSHVYWYRQLPEEGLKFMVYLQKENIIDESGMPKERFSAEFPKEGPSILRIQQVVRGDSAAYFCASSDDKNIQYFGAGTRLSVL.